This entry concerns a single TCR beta chain. Its target is unknown. This sample was taken from a study of T cell responses to AZD1222 COVID-19 vaccine. General study points: CD4 TCRs covered the whole spike, strongest at regions 160-218 and 743-854.

Profiling relied on immunoSEQ multiplex PCR, and the TCRdb table lists in-frame clones only, not all of them. This table has about 130,000 clones, 93% appearing once. Germline values: CDR1 SGHVS, CDR2 FQNEAQ. This CDR3 has 14 amino acids. Losses at the gene ends were 8 bases for V and 4 bases for J; bases not matched to a gene: 7. This specimen was peripheral blood, taken on day 0 of AZD1222 vaccination. The sequence was collected from an adult in good health. This sequence joins TRBV7-8 and TRBJ1-4, with 7 bases aligning to TRBD1. CDR3 region: CASSFGQVNEKLFF. In DNA, the CDR3 is TGTGCCAGCTCGTTTGGACAGGTTAATGAAAAACTGTTTTTT.